This entry concerns a single T cell receptor (beta chain). The clone's antigen remains unknown. No clone much larger than this one lies a single base away; base qualities are absent. The donors were healthy, HIV-negative adults who had no recently reported acute infections or vaccinations. Only Caucasian adults living in Nashville, Tennessee, USA were represented among the donors. CD4+ T cells were enriched by magnetic negative selection, after which naive cells were positively selected on CD45RA and the negative fraction was taken as the memory subset. Blood was obtained by leukapheresis, after which PBMCs were separated by Ficoll-Histopaque density gradient centrifugation and cryopreserved in liquid nitrogen vapor phase. Analytical flow cytometry was used to check the purity and quantity of each magnetically sorted T cell population. Genomic DNA was isolated from each sorted fraction and quantified by UV absorbance on a Nanodrop 2000c.

Unmatched junction bases come to 4, with V trimmed by 4 bases and J by 5 bases. There are 13 amino acids in the CDR3, from cysteine to phenylalanine inclusive. Solely the CDR3 DNA is kept, with 39 bases framed from the first base. CDR1 and CDR2 were assigned from the germline V gene as SGDLS and YYNGEE. The source of the sample is a study of shared clonotypes between healthy human individuals (dated by TCRdb to between 2020 and 2021). Concerning the study at large: A few men and a couple of women, aged 18 to 49 years, made up the cohort. For each donor, CD4 naive and CD4 memory were each given three plates, CD8 naive was given two plates, and CD8 memory was given one plate. The study deeply sequenced blood TCR repertoires of five healthy adults to estimate repertoire size and the extent of clonotype sharing between individuals. Different laboratories and diverse techniques were used to prepare libraries and sequence TCR repertoires, to increase sequencing depth and limit assay-specific biases. Between about 0.85 and 9.5 billion PBMCs per donor were obtained by leukapheresis.

TCR CDR3 regions were amplified from genomic DNA by multiplex PCR using the deep immunoSEQ assay. Extracted genomic DNA from each cell subset was distributed evenly across all wells of several immunoSEQ 96-well plates, and each plate was treated as a replicate. For sorted subsets, each replicate PCR was loaded with about 0.2 ug genomic DNA, equivalent to some 31,000 T cell genomes. Purified libraries were quantified with a Qubit 3.0 fluorometer, sized on a Bioanalyzer 2100, and re-quantified with the KAPA Library Quantification kit. A separate single-read 150-cycle Illumina NextSeq 550 flow cell was used to sequence each immunoSEQ 96-well plate. For the original study's pipeline: Because the immunoSEQ output included only junctional sequences and no quality scores, the filtering could not be the same as the filtering used for full-length reads. Sequences were annotated with PyIR, a Python wrapper for IgBLAST v1.9, and V/J genes and CDR3 were assigned using IMGT germline references. Reads were removed for weak V/J assignments (E-value above 1e-6), missing CDR3, stop codons, out-of-frame junctions, or ambiguous translated residues. A V3J clonotype was defined by an identical inferred V gene, J gene, and CDR3 amino acid sequence. Percentage overlap between repertoires was calculated by dividing the number of shared unique clonotypes by the size of the smaller repertoire. RTK rarefaction, the Chao1 estimator, and Recon v2.1 estimates of unobserved clonotypes were used to assess repertoire richness. Generation probabilities were computed with OLGA for all TCRbeta clonotypes obtained by the gDNA method from several donors. TCRdb carries this immuneACCESS record with in-frame sequences only. Its versions omit some clonotypes, under half of them owing to an unresolved V gene in the studies checked, with the rest unexplained. V, J and clone size were drawn from that table, and D and trimming were deduced from the DNA. The sample contains approximately 1.5 million clones, around 98% of them found a single time. Of the sample, 0.45% is held by the ten largest clones.

Here is what the overall study found, with its caveats: Estimated clonotype richness was generally larger for naive than for memory subsets. Sampling was restricted to blood, and TCR repertoires in tissues likely differ from the TCR repertoires found in blood. Compared with non-shared clonotypes, the clonotypes found in all four sorted-subset donors had higher generation probabilities. Even with the large sequencing depth, rarefaction of the sorted-subset datasets indicated that sequencing was incomplete. The genetic and exposure-history diversity represented was limited by the small number of donors. About 4.5% of naive CD4, approximately 3.7% of naive CD8, about 2.4% of memory CD4, and more than 0.35% of memory CD8 clonotypes were shared across a few donors. Based on pairwise subsampling, the degree of clonotype sharing among donors was expected to be affected by sequencing depth.

Sequencing used naive CD4+ T cells sorted from blood. Explained via the paper, the cell subset or site label denotes: CD45RA+ positively selected. The rearrangement joined TRBV9 to TRBJ2-5, with 8 bases in between that match TRBD1. The clonotype originates from a man aged 25-45 years in good health. This receptor carries the CDR3 CASSRRGRETQYF. The nucleotides are TGTGCCAGCAGCCGCAGGGGGCGTGAGACCCAGTACTTC.